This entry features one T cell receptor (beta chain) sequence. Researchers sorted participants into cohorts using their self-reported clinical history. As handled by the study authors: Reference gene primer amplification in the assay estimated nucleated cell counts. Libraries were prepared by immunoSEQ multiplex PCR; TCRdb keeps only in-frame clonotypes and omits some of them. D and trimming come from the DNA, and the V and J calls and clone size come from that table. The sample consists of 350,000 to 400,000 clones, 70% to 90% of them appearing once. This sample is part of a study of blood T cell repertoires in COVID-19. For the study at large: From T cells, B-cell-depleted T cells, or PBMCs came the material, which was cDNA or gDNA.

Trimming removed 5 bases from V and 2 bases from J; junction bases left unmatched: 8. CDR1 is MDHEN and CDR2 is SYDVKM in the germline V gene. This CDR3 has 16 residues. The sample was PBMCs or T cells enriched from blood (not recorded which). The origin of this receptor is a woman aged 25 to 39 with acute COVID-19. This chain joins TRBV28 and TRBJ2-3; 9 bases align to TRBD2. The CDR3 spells CASSTLSGGNTDTQYF. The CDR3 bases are TGTGCCAGCAGTACCCTTAGCGGGGGAAACACAGATACGCAGTATTTT.